This TCR beta chain was identified in a study of response to subunit inactivated influenza vaccine. Findings of the study overall: Researchers suggested that each seasonal influenza vaccination recruits few new T cells.

TCRdb reprocessed the RT-PCR reads with MiXCR, giving one entry per CDR3 protein. The table records roughly 790,000 distinct CDR3 sequences, 21% of them present only once. As for this clonotype: Its target is not known.

The CDR3 has 15 residues. CDR1 is LNHNV, CDR2 YYDKDF, per germline (reference sequence). With V trimmed by 2 bases and J by 4 bases, 6 bases remained unmatched. This clonotype was obtained from a middle-aged man who received an inactivated influenza vaccine. The gene calls are TRBV15 and TRBJ2-3; 7 positions match TRBD2. The sequenced sample was PBMCs from blood, obtained approximately 5 days after vaccination. CDR3 amino acids: CATSRYRLAADTQYF. In nucleotides, the CDR3 is TGTGCCACCAGCAGATACAGACTAGCCGCAGATACGCAGTATTTT.